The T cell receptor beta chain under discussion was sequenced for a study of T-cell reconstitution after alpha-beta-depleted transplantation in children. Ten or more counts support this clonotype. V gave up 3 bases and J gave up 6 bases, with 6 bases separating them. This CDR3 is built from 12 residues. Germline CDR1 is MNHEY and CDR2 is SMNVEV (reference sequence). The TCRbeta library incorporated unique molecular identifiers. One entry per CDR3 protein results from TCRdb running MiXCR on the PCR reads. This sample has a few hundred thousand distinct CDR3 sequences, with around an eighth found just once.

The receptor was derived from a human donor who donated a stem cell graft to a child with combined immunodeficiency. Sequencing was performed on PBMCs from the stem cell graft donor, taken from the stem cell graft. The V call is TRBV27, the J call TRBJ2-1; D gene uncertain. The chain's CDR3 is CASSFVGNEQFF. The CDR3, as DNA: TGTGCCAGCAGTTTTGTGGGCAATGAGCAGTTCTTC.